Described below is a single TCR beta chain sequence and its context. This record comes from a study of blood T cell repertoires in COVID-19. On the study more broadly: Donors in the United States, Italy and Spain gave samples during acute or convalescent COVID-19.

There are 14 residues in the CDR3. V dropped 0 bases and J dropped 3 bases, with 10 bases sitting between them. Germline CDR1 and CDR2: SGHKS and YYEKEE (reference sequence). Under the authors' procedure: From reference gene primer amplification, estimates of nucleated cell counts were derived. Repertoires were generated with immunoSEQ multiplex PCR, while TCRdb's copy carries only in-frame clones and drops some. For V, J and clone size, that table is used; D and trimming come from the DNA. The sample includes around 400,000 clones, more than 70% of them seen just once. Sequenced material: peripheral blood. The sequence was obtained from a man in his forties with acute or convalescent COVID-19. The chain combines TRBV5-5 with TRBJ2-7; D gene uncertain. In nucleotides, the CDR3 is TGTGCCAGCAGCTTGGAACGGCGGAACTACGAGCAGTACTTC. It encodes CASSLERRNYEQYF.